The next 27 T cell receptor beta chains were all read from a single sample in a study of human T cells and chemical hapten exposure. TCRdb re-analysed the RACE reads in MiXCR, keeping a single row per CDR3 protein. The data contain fewer than 80,000 distinct CDR3 sequences, about 11% of them seen just once; the ten biggest clones take up roughly 2.1%. This sample's time point: patch test 3, about 24 weeks after DPC sensitization. Regarding treatment: therapeutic diphenylcyclopropenone sensitization with weekly scalp DPC. This sample comprised whole blood, obtained in connection with sensitization to the hapten diphenylcyclopropenone (DPC). All receptors come from a woman aged 30 to 39 with alopecia areata. Some clones in this sample may be carry-over from other donors' samples.

The chain combines TRBV28 with TRBJ2-6; D is undetermined. Looked up from germline, CDR1 is MDHEN and CDR2 is SYDVKM. The CDR3 runs 15 residues. Trimming left V 1 base short and J 0 bases short, with 4 bases between. CDR3 nucleotides: TGTGCCAGCAGTTTATTTTCCTCTGGGGCCAACGTCCTGACTTTC. Translated, it gives CASSLFSSGANVLTF.

This clonotype appeared many times. J is TRBJ1-4 and V is TRBV2, with D perhaps TRBD1 (6 bases). Germline V CDR1 and CDR2: SNHLY, FYNNEI. The CDR3 spans 15 residues. The V gene lost 8 bases and the J gene lost 7 bases, with 20 bases spanning the gap. CDR3 sequence reads: CASCPRGAPGEKLFF. CDR3 bases: TGTGCCAGCTGCCCCAGGGGCGCGCCGGGTGAAAAACTGTTTTTT.

V and J are TRBV4-2 and TRBJ1-6; 7 positions match TRBD1. The CDR3 has 16 residues. Trimming took 0 bases from V and 10 from J; bases not matched to a gene: 9. Germline CDR1 and CDR2: LGHNA and YNFKEQ. CDR3 bases: TGTGCCAGCAGCCAAGACACGACAGGGCTCAGGTCACCCCTCCACTTT. Protein: CASSQDTTGLRSPLHF.

This sequence joins TRBV5-1 and TRBJ2-7, with D possibly matching TRBD2 (5 bases). The CDR3 loop spans 13 amino acids. The germline V gene encodes CDR1 SGHRS and CDR2 YFSETQ. V was clipped by 4 bases and J by 12 bases, with 20 bases between them. The CDR3 spells CASSPGAGETMYF. CDR3 DNA sequence: TGCGCCAGCAGCCCGGGTGCCGGGGAAACAATGTACTTC.

Turning to this clonotype: The junction differs from germline at one of its ends, possibly a read error. CDR3 in DNA: TGTGTCAGCCGCGGAGTAGGAGGGGGCACAGATACGCAGTATTTT. The encoded protein is CVSRGVGGGTDTQYF. The V and J genes are TRBV13 and TRBJ2-3, with D possibly matching TRBD2 (6 bases). This CDR3 spans 15 amino acids. The germline V gene encodes CDR1 PRHDT and CDR2 FYEKMQ (reference sequence).

In its sample, this clonotype was seen a few times. This rearrangement joins TRBV3-1 to TRBJ2-5; tentative D call: TRBD2 (6 bases). This CDR3 comprises 14 residues. The V gene lost 4 bases and the J gene lost 6 bases, with 15 bases spanning the gap. Germline V CDR1 and CDR2: LGHDT, YNNKEL (reference sequence). CDR3 sequence: CASSPGGTEQTQYF. Written as DNA, the CDR3 is TGTGCCAGCAGCCCCGGGGGAACCGAACAGACCCAGTACTTC.

This clonotype was found many times. The chain links TRBV5-1 to TRBJ2-3; D is ambiguous. The CDR3 totals 14 residues. Germline CDR1 is SGHRS and CDR2 is YFSETQ. Trimming shortened V by 0 bases and J by 1 base, and 6 bases separated the two germline ends. The CDR3 sequence: CASSLEAGTDTQYF. The CDR3 region has the DNA TGCGCCAGCAGCTTGGAAGCAGGCACAGATACGCAGTATTTT.

This chain links TRBV5-4 with TRBJ2-1; 7 nucleotides agree with TRBD2. Germline CDR1 is SGHNT and CDR2 is YYREEE (reference sequence). The CDR3 consists of 14 residues. With V trimmed by 2 bases and J by 9 bases, 8 bases remained unmatched. Written as DNA, the CDR3 is TGTGCCAGCAGCTTCCGCGGGGGTGGAGGTGAGCAGTTCTTC. Amino acids: CASSFRGGGGEQFF.

This clonotype came up a few times. The chain employs TRBV27 and TRBJ2-7; D is perhaps TRBD2 (6 bases). Germline CDR1 and CDR2: MNHEY and SMNVEV (reference sequence). Trimming removed 2 bases at V and 6 bases at J, with 8 bases between. The CDR3 spans 12 residues. CDR3 nucleotides: TGTGCCAGCAGTTTACAGGGAGGCGAGCAGTACTTC. Translated: CASSLQGGEQYF.

The chain has TRBV7-6 and TRBJ2-7, with D hard to call. Germline CDR1 reads SGHVS; CDR2 reads FNYEAQ. Trimming took off 5 bases at V and 1 base at J, with 18 bases between the two ends. The length of the CDR3 is 16 residues. In DNA form, the CDR3 reads TGTGCCAGCAGCCCGAAGATCGTGACGAAGTCCTACGAGCAGTACTTC. As protein: CASSPKIVTKSYEQYF.

This clonotype was counted at least ten times. The chain has TRBV5-1 and TRBJ1-4; no definite D call. CDR1 is SGHRS, CDR2 YFSETQ, per germline. The CDR3 runs to 14 residues. V gave up 0 bases and J gave up 0 bases, with 3 bases separating them. Here the CDR3 reads CASSLEATNEKLFF. The CDR3 nucleotides are TGCGCCAGCAGCTTGGAGGCAACTAATGAAAAACTGTTTTTT.

The CDR3 reads CASSLSGEKLFF. CDR3 DNA sequence: TGTGCCAGCAGCTTGAGCGGGGAAAAACTGTTTTTT. This chain links TRBV7-8 with TRBJ1-4; no clear D. CDR1 SGHVS and CDR2 FQNEAQ come from the germline V gene. CDR3 length equals 12 residues. V lost 3 bases and J lost 8, with 7 bases in between.

V usage is TRBV3-1 and J usage is TRBJ1-6; no definite D call. The germline CDR1 and CDR2 sequences are LGHDT and YNNKEL (reference sequence). Trimming stripped 2 bases from V and 7 bases from J, with 6 bases between. The length of the CDR3 is 13 residues. CDR3: CASSQTENSPLHF. The CDR3 nucleotides read TGTGCCAGCAGCCAAACAGAGAATTCACCCCTCCACTTT.

This clonotype was counted only a few times. The gene calls are TRBV29-1 and TRBJ2-5; D call uncertain. Per the germline V gene, CDR1 is SQVTM and CDR2 is ANQGSEA. Trimming shortened V by 1 base and J by 5 bases, and 11 bases separated the two germline ends. The CDR3 covers 13 residues. The CDR3, as DNA: TGCAGCGTTGAAGCCCAGCTCGGGGAGACCCAGTACTTC. Translation gives CSVEAQLGETQYF.

The rearrangement uses TRBV24-1 and TRBJ2-5; no reliable D call. This CDR3 comprises 14 residues. Trimming removed 1 base from V and 4 bases from J, with 9 bases in between. Germline V lookup: CDR1 KGHDR, CDR2 SFDVKD. CDR3 in DNA: TGTGCCACCAGTGATTTCTCCGTCCCAGAGACCCAGTACTTC. Translation: CATSDFSVPETQYF.

The table lists this clonotype with many counts. The chain recombines TRBV14 with TRBJ1-2; D is unclear. In germline, CDR1 is SGHDN, CDR2 FVKESK. The CDR3 has 15 amino acids. V shed 0 bases and J shed 8 bases, with 16 bases lying between them. For the CDR3, the DNA is TGTGCCAGCAGCCAAGATATAGTTAGGGAAAACGGCTACACCTTC. Its protein product is CASSQDIVRENGYTF.

This clonotype was seen only a few times. J is TRBJ2-5 and V is TRBV5-1; TRBD1 agrees at 9 bases. This CDR3 has 14 residues. The junction had 5 bases not matched to a gene; V was cut back by 3 bases and J by 5 bases. Germline V gene data show CDR1 as SGHRS and CDR2 as YFSETQ. The CDR3 DNA follows: TGCGCCAGCAGCTCGGGACAGGGAGGCGAGACCCAGTACTTC. Its translation: CASSSGQGGETQYF.

This clonotype was detected ten times or more. This rearrangement joins TRBV14 to TRBJ1-1; TRBD1 matches at 7 bases. The V and J ends lost 5 bases and 1 base, in that order; junction bases with no gene match: 7. The CDR3 sequence is 15 residues long. The germline V gene has CDR1 SGHDN and CDR2 FVKESK. CDR3 region: CASSLIQGWNTEAFF. The CDR3 nucleotides read TGTGCCAGCAGCTTAATACAGGGGTGGAACACTGAAGCTTTCTTT.

This clonotype has only a few counts. The J gene is TRBJ1-4, the V gene TRBV28, with D possibly TRBD1 on 5 matching bases. The V gene lost 3 bases and the J gene lost 2 bases, with 10 bases spanning the gap. From germline, CDR1 is MDHEN and CDR2 SYDVKM. This CDR3 has 15 residues. CDR3 nucleotides: TGTGCCAGCAGTTTGATGGGACGGACTAATGAAAAACTGTTTTTT. It specifies CASSLMGRTNEKLFF.

This clonotype was counted ten times or more. The chain combines TRBV12-3 or TRBV12-4 with TRBJ1-2; maybe TRBD1 (5 bases). Between the trimmed V and J ends, which lost 3 bases and 5 bases, there was a span of 10 bases. The CDR3 consists of 13 residues. This CDR3 is CASSFGEGYGYTF. CDR3 sequence (DNA): TGTGCCAGCAGTTTCGGTGAGGGGTATGGCTACACCTTC.

This clonotype came up many times. CDR3 coding DNA: TGTGCCAGCAGTGCCGACAGAGCTGGAAACACCATATATTTT. It yields the protein CASSADRAGNTIYF. The rearrangement uses TRBV6-5 and TRBJ1-3, with a possible D match to TRBD1 (5 bases). This CDR3 has 14 residues. V lost 5 bases and J lost 2, with 10 bases in between. Germline values: CDR1 MNHEY, CDR2 SVGAGI.

V is TRBV5-1 and J is TRBJ1-1; D is ambiguous. Germline loops: CDR1 SGHRS, CDR2 YFSETQ. The CDR3 is 17 amino acids. V lost 1 base to trimming and J lost 1 base, with 17 bases between them. Here the CDR3 reads CASSLLSSSLWNTEAFF. DNA for the CDR3: TGCGCCAGCAGCTTGTTGTCCAGTAGCCTCTGGAACACTGAAGCTTTCTTT.

The rearrangement links TRBV10-3 to TRBJ1-4, with D possibly being TRBD1 (6 bases). V lost 5 bases and J 0 bases, leaving 19 bases between the germline ends. Germline assignment: CDR1 ENHRY and CDR2 SYGVKD. CDR3 size: 18 residues. CDR3 region: CAISPSPRGASTNEKLFF. CDR3 bases: TGTGCCATCAGTCCGAGTCCGCGGGGGGCTTCAACTAATGAAAAACTGTTTTTT.

This chain uses TRBV4-1 with TRBJ1-6, with D hard to call. V shed 0 bases and J shed 10 bases, with 13 bases lying between them. The germline V gene encodes CDR1 MGHRA and CDR2 YSYEKL. The CDR3 runs to 15 residues. CDR3: CASSQDSAGRSPLHF. For the CDR3, the DNA is TGCGCCAGCAGCCAAGATTCGGCAGGTCGGTCACCCCTCCACTTT.

V is TRBV28 and J is TRBJ2-3; possibly TRBD1 for D (5 bases). V lost 6 bases and J lost 0, with 13 bases in between. The CDR3 sequence is 15 residues long. Looked up from germline, CDR1 is MDHEN and CDR2 is SYDVKM. CDR3: CASSHGQDSTDTQYF. For the CDR3, the DNA is TGTGCCAGCAGCCACGGACAAGACAGCACAGATACGCAGTATTTT.

The chain combines TRBV15 with TRBJ1-2, with a tentative D call TRBD1 (6 bases). V was shortened by 2 bases and J by 4 bases, with 11 bases between the two germline ends. Germline V gene data show CDR1 as LNHNV and CDR2 as YYDKDF (reference sequence). CDR3 size: 14 residues. The CDR3 DNA is TGTGCCACCAGCAGACTACAGGGCAGCTATGGCTACACCTTC. Protein: CATSRLQGSYGYTF.

This clonotype came up many times. This chain joins TRBV2 and TRBJ2-5; maybe TRBD1 (6 bases). V lost 10 bases and J 1 base, leaving 13 bases between the germline ends. There are 13 residues in the CDR3. Germline CDR1 is SNHLY and CDR2 is FYNNEI. The CDR3 reads CANRRTVQETQYF. DNA for the CDR3: TGTGCCAACCGAAGGACAGTCCAAGAGACCCAGTACTTC.